A selection of T cell receptor beta chains follows, all from one sample in a study of T-cell memory formation after mild COVID-19. TCRdb independently ran MiXCR on the 5' RACE reads; one entry per CDR3 protein. The repertoire consists of 300,000 to 400,000 distinct CDR3 sequences, with 15% to 20% occurring once and the leading ten covering about 22%. The specimen was PBMCs or a T cell subset sorted from them (not recorded which). The receptor source for this set is a man aged 18-30 years who had mild COVID-19 (a few samples of this study predate the infection). Cell type and time point are not known. The CDR3 runs from the conserved cysteine through the conserved F or W. The D gene is left open where the match is weak. Clone size is shown for a subset of rows, as once, few, many or a class of expanded clone.

cdr3_length	v_call	clone_size	d_call	j_call	cdr3_aa	cdr3_nt
13	TRBV20-1	.	TRBD1	TRBJ1-6	CSASPDRNSPLHF	TGCAGTGCTTCCCCGGACAGGAATTCACCCCTCCACTTT
13	TRBV28	few	.	TRBJ1-2	CASSFVSGMGYTF	TGTGCCAGCAGTTTCGTATCGGGAATGGGCTACACCTTC
16	TRBV7-9	many	TRBD1	TRBJ2-5	CASSFRDRGREETQYF	TGTGCCAGCAGCTTCCGGGACAGGGGGCGCGAGGAGACCCAGTACTTC
15	TRBV28	few	.	TRBJ2-3	CASSLWSGLRGSQYF	TGTGCCAGCAGTTTATGGTCCGGTCTTCGCGGGTCGCAGTATTTT
13	TRBV11-2	few	.	TRBJ1-1	CASSLLWGTEAFF	TGTGCCAGCAGCTTACTATGGGGAACTGAAGCTTTCTTT
14	TRBV12-3/TRBV12-4	.	TRBD2	TRBJ2-7	CASSPVAGAYEQYF	TGTGCCAGCAGTCCCGTAGCGGGGGCATACGAGCAGTACTTC
15	TRBV5-8	few	TRBD1	TRBJ2-4	CASSSHRGPVNIQYF	TGTGCCAGCAGCTCGCACAGGGGCCCGGTAAACATTCAGTACTTC
13	TRBV7-2	.	.	TRBJ2-5	CASSLVPKETQYF	TGTGCCAGCAGCTTAGTACCCAAAGAGACCCAGTACTTC
13	TRBV5-1	.	.	TRBJ1-3	CASSPGGDNTIYF	TGCGCCAGCAGCCCGGGAGGGGATAACACCATATATTTT
12	TRBV28	.	.	TRBJ2-5	CASGGVGKTQYF	TGTGCCAGCGGTGGGGTCGGGAAGACCCAGTACTTC
14	TRBV20-1	few	.	TRBJ1-1	CSARDGPMNTEAFF	TGCAGTGCTAGAGATGGACCCATGAACACTGAAGCTTTCTTT
15	TRBV6-5	many	.	TRBJ2-3	CASSYSGKFRDTQYF	TGTGCCAGCAGTTACTCGGGGAAGTTCCGAGATACGCAGTATTTT
13	TRBV5-1	many	TRBD1	TRBJ1-2	CASSSEGAYGYTF	TGCGCCAGCAGCTCCGAGGGGGCCTATGGCTACACCTTC
15	TRBV4-3	few	TRBD1	TRBJ1-5	CASSQRQGNNQPQHF	TGCGCCAGCAGCCAGCGACAGGGGAACAATCAGCCCCAGCATTTT
15	TRBV19	few	.	TRBJ2-7	CASAVAGEAFYEQYF	TGTGCCAGTGCCGTGGCAGGAGAAGCGTTTTACGAGCAGTACTTC
13	TRBV7-2	few	.	TRBJ1-5	CASSFGTNQPQHF	TGTGCCAGCAGCTTCGGGACAAATCAGCCCCAGCATTTT